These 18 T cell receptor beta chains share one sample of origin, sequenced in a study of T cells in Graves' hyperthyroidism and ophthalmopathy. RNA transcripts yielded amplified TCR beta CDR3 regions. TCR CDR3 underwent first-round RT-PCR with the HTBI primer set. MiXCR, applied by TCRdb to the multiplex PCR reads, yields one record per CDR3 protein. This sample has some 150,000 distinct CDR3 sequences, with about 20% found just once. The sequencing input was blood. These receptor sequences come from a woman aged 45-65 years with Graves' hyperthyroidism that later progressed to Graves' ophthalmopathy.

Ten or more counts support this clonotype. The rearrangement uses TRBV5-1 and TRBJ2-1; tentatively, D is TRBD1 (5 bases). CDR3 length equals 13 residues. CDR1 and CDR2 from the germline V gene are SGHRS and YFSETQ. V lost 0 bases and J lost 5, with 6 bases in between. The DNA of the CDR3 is TGCGCCAGCAGCTTGGACAGGAACAATGAGCAGTTCTTC. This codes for CASSLDRNNEQFF.

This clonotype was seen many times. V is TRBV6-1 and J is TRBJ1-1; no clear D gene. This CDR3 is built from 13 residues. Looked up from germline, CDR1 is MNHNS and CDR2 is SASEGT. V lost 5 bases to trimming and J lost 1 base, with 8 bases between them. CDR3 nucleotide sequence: TGTGCCAGCAGTTCCCCGGAGAACACTGAAGCTTTCTTT. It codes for CASSSPENTEAFF.

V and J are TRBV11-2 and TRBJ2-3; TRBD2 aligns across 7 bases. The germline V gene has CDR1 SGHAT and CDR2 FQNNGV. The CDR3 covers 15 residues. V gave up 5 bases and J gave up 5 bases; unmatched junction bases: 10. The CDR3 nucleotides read TGTGCCAGCAGCCAAGTGGGTAGCGGGCAAGATACGCAGTATTTT. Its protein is CASSQVGSGQDTQYF.

The DNA for the CDR3 is TGTGCCAGCAGTTACTGGGGGACAGCGAACACTGAAGCTTTCTTT. As protein: CASSYWGTANTEAFF. The V call is TRBV6-9, the J call TRBJ1-1; 7 bases are a match to TRBD1. Germline CDR1 MNHGY, CDR2 SVAAGI. The CDR3 contains 15 residues. The J segment lost 1 base and the V segment lost 3 bases, leaving 5 bases of the junction unmatched.

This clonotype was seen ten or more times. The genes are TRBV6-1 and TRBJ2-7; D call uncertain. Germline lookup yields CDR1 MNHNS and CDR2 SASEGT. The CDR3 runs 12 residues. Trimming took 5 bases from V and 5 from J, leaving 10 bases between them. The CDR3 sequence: CASSQPSNEQYF. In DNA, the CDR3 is TGTGCCAGCAGTCAACCTTCGAACGAGCAGTACTTC.

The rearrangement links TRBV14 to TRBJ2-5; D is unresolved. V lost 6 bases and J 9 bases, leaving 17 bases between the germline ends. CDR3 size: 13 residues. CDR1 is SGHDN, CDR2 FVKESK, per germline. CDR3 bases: TGTGCCAGCAGTTCGGGTGGAAGGACGTCCCAGTACTTC. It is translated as CASSSGGRTSQYF.

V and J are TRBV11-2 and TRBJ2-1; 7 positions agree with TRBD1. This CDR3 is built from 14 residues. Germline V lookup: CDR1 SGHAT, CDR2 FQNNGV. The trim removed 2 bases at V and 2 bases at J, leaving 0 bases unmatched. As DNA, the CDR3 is TGTGCCAGCAGCTTACAGGGGGCCTACAATGAGCAGTTCTTC. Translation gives CASSLQGAYNEQFF.

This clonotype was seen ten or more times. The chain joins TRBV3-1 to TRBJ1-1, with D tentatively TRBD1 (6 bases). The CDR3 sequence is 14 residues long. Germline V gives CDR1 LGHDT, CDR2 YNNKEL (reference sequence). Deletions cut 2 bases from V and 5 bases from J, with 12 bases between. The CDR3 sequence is CASSQTRGRTEAFF. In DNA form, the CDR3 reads TGTGCCAGCAGCCAAACTCGGGGGCGGACTGAAGCTTTCTTT.

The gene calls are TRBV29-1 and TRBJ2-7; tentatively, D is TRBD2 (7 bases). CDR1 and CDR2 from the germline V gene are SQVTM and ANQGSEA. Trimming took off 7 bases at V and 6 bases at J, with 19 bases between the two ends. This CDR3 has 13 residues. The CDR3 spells CSARRGGSPEQYF. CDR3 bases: TGCAGCGCCCGGAGGGGGGGCTCCCCCGAGCAGTACTTC.

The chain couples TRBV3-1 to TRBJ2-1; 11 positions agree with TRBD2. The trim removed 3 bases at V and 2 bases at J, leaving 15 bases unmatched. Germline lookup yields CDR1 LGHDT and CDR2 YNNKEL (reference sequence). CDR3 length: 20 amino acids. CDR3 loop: CASSHTGDSGGALPYNEQFF. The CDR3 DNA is TGTGCCAGCAGCCATACGGGAGATAGCGGGGGGGCTCTCCCCTACAATGAGCAGTTCTTC.

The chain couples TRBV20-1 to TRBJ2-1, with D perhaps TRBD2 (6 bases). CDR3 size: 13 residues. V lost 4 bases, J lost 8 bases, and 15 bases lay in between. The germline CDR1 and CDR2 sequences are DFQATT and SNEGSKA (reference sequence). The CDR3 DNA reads TGCAGTGCTACCCGGGACTCCGGCGATGAGCAGTTCTTC. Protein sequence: CSATRDSGDEQFF.

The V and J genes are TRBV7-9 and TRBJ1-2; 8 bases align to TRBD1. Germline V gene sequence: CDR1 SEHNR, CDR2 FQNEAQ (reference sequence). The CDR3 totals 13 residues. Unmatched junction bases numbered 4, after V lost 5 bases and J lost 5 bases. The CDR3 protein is CASSPGQEYGYTF. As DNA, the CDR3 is TGTGCCAGCAGCCCGGGACAGGAATATGGCTACACCTTC.

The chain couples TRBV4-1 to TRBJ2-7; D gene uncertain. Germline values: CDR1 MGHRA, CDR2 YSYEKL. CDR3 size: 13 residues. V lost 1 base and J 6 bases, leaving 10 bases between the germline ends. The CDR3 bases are TGCGCCAGCAGCCAAGCCTCAACAGCCGAGCAGTACTTC. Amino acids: CASSQASTAEQYF.

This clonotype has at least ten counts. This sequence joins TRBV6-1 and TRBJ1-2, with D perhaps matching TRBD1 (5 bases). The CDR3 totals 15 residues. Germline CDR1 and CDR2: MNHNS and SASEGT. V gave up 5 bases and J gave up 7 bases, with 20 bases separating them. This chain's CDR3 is CASSSQREGQGGYTF. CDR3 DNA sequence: TGTGCCAGCAGTTCCCAGCGGGAGGGGCAGGGTGGCTACACCTTC.

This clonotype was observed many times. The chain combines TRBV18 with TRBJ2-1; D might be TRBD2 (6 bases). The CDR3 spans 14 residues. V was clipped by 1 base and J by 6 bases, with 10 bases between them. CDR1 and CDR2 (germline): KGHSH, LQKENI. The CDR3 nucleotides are TGTGCCAGCTCACCACAGGGCGGGACCAATGAGCAGTTCTTC. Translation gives CASSPQGGTNEQFF.

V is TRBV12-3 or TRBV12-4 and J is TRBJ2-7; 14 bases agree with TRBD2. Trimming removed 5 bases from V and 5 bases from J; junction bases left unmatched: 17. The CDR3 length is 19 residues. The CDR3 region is CASSPPRRSGTSGRDEQYF. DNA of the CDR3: TGTGCCAGCAGTCCCCCGAGACGGTCCGGGACTAGCGGGAGAGACGAGCAGTACTTC.

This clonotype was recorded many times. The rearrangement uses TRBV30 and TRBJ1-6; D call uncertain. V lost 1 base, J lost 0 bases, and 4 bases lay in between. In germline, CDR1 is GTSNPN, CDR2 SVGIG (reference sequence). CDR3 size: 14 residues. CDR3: CAWSAGSYNSPLHF. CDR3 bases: TGTGCCTGGAGTGCGGGCTCCTATAATTCACCCCTCCACTTT.

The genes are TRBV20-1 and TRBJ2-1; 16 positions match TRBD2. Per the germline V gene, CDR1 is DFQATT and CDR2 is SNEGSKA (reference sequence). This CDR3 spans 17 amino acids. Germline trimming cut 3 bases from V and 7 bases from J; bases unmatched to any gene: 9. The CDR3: CSASGPGLAGGLNEQFF. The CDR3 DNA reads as TGCAGTGCTAGTGGGCCGGGACTAGCGGGAGGGCTAAATGAGCAGTTCTTC.